This T cell receptor beta chain derives from a study of T cell repertoires in cytomegalovirus infection. Study summary: CMV epitopes used comprised recently identified HLA-C-restricted ones and well-studied HLA-B-restricted ones. TCR beta signatures that were public indicated CMV infection and matching HLA type. Study-wide points: Accumulated public TCR beta family frequency recognized individuals carrying CMV together with the relevant HLA. The ex vivo response was dominated by HLA-C-restricted CMV-specific TCR beta clonotypes.

Trimming removed 1 base at V and 0 bases at J, with 5 bases between. From germline, CDR1 is SGHKS and CDR2 YYEKEE (reference sequence). CDR3 size: 13 residues. From the reads, TCRdb called clonotypes with MiXCR, one entry per CDR3 protein. Altogether about 500,000 distinct CDR3 sequences are present, roughly a third being singletons, with the ten largest covering roughly 15%. This clonotype was picked up a small number of times. Its target is not known. The sample in question was cultured PBMCs, obtained from culture after CMV antigen stimulation. V usage is TRBV5-5 and J usage is TRBJ2-7; D unresolved. The sequence came from a human donor in good health (CMV status not recorded). Some clones in this sample may be carry-over from other donors' samples. The CDR3 DNA is TGTGCCAGCAGCTTGCAGGCCTCCTACGAGCAGTACGTC. Residues: CASSLQASYEQYV.